This is a list of T cell receptor beta chains from one sample in a study of PD-L1 blockade in urothelial cancer. Some clones are missing from TCRdb's copy, which holds only in-frame ones; the method was immunoSEQ multiplex PCR. The sample holds about 87,000 clones, roughly 84% seen once. Sequenced material: PBMCs, taken around atezolizumab (anti-PD-L1) treatment. The receptors originated from a man aged 55 to 70 with urothelial cancer. Both conserved end residues are part of each CDR3. A D gene is named only where the DNA matches it firmly. Only some rows state a clone size, as once, few, many or a class for expanded clones.

D gene	V gene	CDR3 length	clone size	J gene	CDR3 protein
TRBD2	TRBV4-3	17	NA	TRBJ2-3	CASSTVMGGRSADTQYF
NA	TRBV6-1	15	NA	TRBJ2-1	CASSEGRFSVDEQFF
NA	TRBV9	16	NA	TRBJ2-7	CASSPPLAQSSYEQYF
TRBD2	TRBV7-2	13	NA	TRBJ2-1	CASSIAGADEQFF
TRBD2	TRBV9	15	NA	TRBJ2-7	CASSVDSLAGDEQYF
NA	TRBV19	15	NA	TRBJ1-4	CASTPGVVANEKLFF
NA	TRBV7-2	16	NA	TRBJ1-3	CASISGTHYSGNTIYF
TRBD2	TRBV11-1	16	NA	TRBJ2-7	CASSLAEREGNYEQYF
NA	TRBV30	18	NA	TRBJ1-5	CAWSVQAGFYEGNQPQHF
TRBD1	TRBV2	19	NA	TRBJ2-3	CASSERTGGGLVSTDTQYF
TRBD2	TRBV19	15	NA	TRBJ2-1	CASSKASGTYNEQFF
TRBD1	TRBV29-1	13	NA	TRBJ2-1	CSVEGQGYNEQFF
TRBD1	TRBV6-1	17	NA	TRBJ2-7	CASSEAPGTGTTYEQYF
NA	TRBV19	16	NA	TRBJ2-6	CASSGSTVISANVLTF
TRBD2	TRBV9	15	once	TRBJ2-3	CASSVTSGSTDTQYF
NA	TRBV7-6	14	once	TRBJ2-7	CASSLNDSPYEQYF
NA	TRBV25-1	12	NA	TRBJ2-3	CASTSDTDTQYF
TRBD2	TRBV28	16	NA	TRBJ2-1	CASSLWSSGGYNEQFF
TRBD1	TRBV6-6	13	NA	TRBJ1-5	CASSPNRGQPQHF
NA	TRBV27	16	NA	TRBJ1-1	CASSLFPRRVNTEAFF
TRBD1	TRBV4-1	16	NA	TRBJ2-5	CASSPLGQGATSAQYF
NA	TRBV6-5	11	NA	TRBJ1-2	CASRGGYGYTF
TRBD2	TRBV5-1	16	once	TRBJ2-3	CASSRPGTSGKDTQYF
NA	TRBV27	12	few	TRBJ1-1	CASSLTGAEAFF
NA	TRBV19	13	NA	TRBJ1-1	CASGGTLNTEAFF
NA	TRBV9	15	once	TRBJ1-1	CASSADPGARNEAFF
NA	TRBV7-2	15	NA	TRBJ2-7	CASSFRIGRTYEQYF
TRBD1	TRBV10-3	15	NA	TRBJ1-1	CAISPGQVVNTEAFF
TRBD2	TRBV7-2	15	once	TRBJ2-5	CASSGLLATQETQYF
TRBD1	TRBV2	13	few	TRBJ1-2	CASSAGQVRGYTF
NA	TRBV15	16	NA	TRBJ1-4	CATSRALRSTNEKLFF
TRBD2	TRBV9	15	NA	TRBJ2-1	CASSVGLAGGNEQFF
NA	TRBV7-6	15	NA	TRBJ2-2	CASSESGRNTGELFF
NA	TRBV11-2	16	NA	TRBJ2-1	CASSSPARGSYNEQFF
NA	TRBV2	14	NA	TRBJ1-1	CASSEGGPGTEAFF
TRBD1	TRBV5-1	15	NA	TRBJ2-7	CASSQWTGETYEQYF
NA	TRBV7-8	13	NA	TRBJ2-5	CASSADGGETQYF
NA	TRBV4-1	17	NA	TRBJ1-4	CASSQDDVGGGNEKLFF
TRBD2	TRBV7-9	15	NA	TRBJ2-5	CASSLSLAGQETQYF
NA	TRBV2	15	NA	TRBJ1-4	CASKRQHATNEKLFF
NA	TRBV12-5	15	few	TRBJ2-7	CASGLGRGPLYEQYF
TRBD1	TRBV30	15	NA	TRBJ1-4	CAWSGQAATNEKLFF
NA	TRBV27	14	NA	TRBJ1-5	CASSLREGNQPQHF
NA	TRBV30	14	once	TRBJ1-1	CAWNREGGGSQAFF